These T cell receptor beta chains were read from a single sample in a study of early T cells in non-severe SARS-CoV-2 infection. Using its own MiXCR run on the 5' RACE reads, TCRdb lists one record per CDR3 protein. Of under 70,000 distinct CDR3 sequences in the sample, 4.5% to 7% were seen once. Input material: whole blood. The origin of the receptors is an adult who was a healthcare worker with PCR-confirmed SARS-CoV-2 infection or an uninfected control (not recorded which). Each CDR3 is given with its conserved first and last residue.

v_call: TRBV5-1
j_call: TRBJ2-7
cdr3_aa: CASSWRVAGGNEQYF

v_call: TRBV6-2/TRBV6-3
j_call: TRBJ1-5
cdr3_aa: CASTDSNQPQHF

v_call: TRBV12-3/TRBV12-4
j_call: TRBJ2-1
cdr3_aa: CASSLGTSGGANNEQFF

v_call: TRBV18
j_call: TRBJ1-6
cdr3_aa: CASSPPIPGGSVSPLHF

v_call: TRBV6-5
j_call: TRBJ1-5
cdr3_aa: CASRRTVSNQPQHF

v_call: TRBV28
j_call: TRBJ2-1
cdr3_aa: CASSQPYNEQFF

v_call: TRBV19
j_call: TRBJ1-5
cdr3_aa: CAAGLLGNQPQHF

v_call: TRBV7-9
j_call: TRBJ2-1
cdr3_aa: CASQRDRAHNEQFF

v_call: TRBV10-3
j_call: TRBJ2-1
cdr3_aa: CAISHYSSGVHNEQFF

v_call: TRBV5-4
j_call: TRBJ2-1
cdr3_aa: CASSQGQGVYNEQFF

v_call: TRBV5-1
j_call: TRBJ2-5
cdr3_aa: CASSLTASGETQYF

v_call: TRBV11-2
j_call: TRBJ2-2
cdr3_aa: CASSRTTGELFF

v_call: TRBV20-1
j_call: TRBJ2-7
cdr3_aa: CSARDLSGRNLYEQYF

v_call: TRBV4-2
j_call: TRBJ2-5
cdr3_aa: CASSQGPLRLETQYF

v_call: TRBV7-2
j_call: TRBJ2-3
cdr3_aa: CASSPTLDRGADTQYF

v_call: TRBV6-2/TRBV6-3
j_call: TRBJ2-3
cdr3_aa: CASSYTGLAGGVNPTDTQYF

v_call: TRBV20-1
j_call: TRBJ1-2
cdr3_aa: CSASLAGTYGYTF

v_call: TRBV11-2
j_call: TRBJ2-1
cdr3_aa: CASSSGLWGSGRNEQFF

v_call: TRBV7-6
j_call: TRBJ2-3
cdr3_aa: CASKSTTDTQYF

v_call: TRBV27
j_call: TRBJ2-7
cdr3_aa: CASSLNPSPIYEQYF

v_call: TRBV29-1
j_call: TRBJ2-1
cdr3_aa: CSVEGTSGGKREQFF

v_call: TRBV7-2
j_call: TRBJ2-1
cdr3_aa: CASSVDSRPYNEQFF

v_call: TRBV15
j_call: TRBJ2-2
cdr3_aa: CATSSRGTNTGELFF

v_call: TRBV12-3/TRBV12-4
j_call: TRBJ2-5
cdr3_aa: CASRDRGRETQYF

v_call: TRBV6-2/TRBV6-3
j_call: TRBJ2-3
cdr3_aa: CASSADTQYF

v_call: TRBV9
j_call: TRBJ2-5
cdr3_aa: CASSAGLAGVGETQYF

v_call: TRBV27
j_call: TRBJ2-3
cdr3_aa: CASSLGRRGTDTQYF

v_call: TRBV4-1
j_call: TRBJ2-1
cdr3_aa: CASSQDPFLTSGIDRTDEQFF